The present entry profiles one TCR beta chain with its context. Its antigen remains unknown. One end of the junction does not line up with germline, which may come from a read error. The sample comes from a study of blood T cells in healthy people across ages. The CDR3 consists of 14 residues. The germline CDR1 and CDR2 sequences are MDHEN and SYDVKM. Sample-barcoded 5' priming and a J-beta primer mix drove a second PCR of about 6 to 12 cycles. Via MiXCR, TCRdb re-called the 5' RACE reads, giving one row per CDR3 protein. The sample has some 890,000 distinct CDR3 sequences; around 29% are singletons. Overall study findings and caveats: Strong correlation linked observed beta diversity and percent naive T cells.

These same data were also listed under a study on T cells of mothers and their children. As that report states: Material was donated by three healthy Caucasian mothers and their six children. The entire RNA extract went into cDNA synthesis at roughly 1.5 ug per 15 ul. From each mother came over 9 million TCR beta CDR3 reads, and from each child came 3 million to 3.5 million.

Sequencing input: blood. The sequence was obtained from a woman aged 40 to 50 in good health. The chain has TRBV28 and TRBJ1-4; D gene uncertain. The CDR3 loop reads CASSLGASGEKRFF. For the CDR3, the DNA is TGTGCCAGCAGTTTAGGAGCTTCAGGCGAAAAACGGTTTTTT.